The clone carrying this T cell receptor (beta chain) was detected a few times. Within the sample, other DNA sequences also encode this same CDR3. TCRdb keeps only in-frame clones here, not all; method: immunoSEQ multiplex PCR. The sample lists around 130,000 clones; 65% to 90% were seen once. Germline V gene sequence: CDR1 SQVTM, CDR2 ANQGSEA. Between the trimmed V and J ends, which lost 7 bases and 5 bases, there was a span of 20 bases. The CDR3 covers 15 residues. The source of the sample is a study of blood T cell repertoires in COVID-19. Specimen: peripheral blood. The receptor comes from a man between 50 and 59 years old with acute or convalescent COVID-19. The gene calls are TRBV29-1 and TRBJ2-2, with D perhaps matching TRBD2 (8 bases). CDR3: CSADLGGGGTGELFF. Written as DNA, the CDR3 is TGCAGCGCCGACCTAGGGGGCGGGGGGACCGGGGAGCTGTTTTTT.